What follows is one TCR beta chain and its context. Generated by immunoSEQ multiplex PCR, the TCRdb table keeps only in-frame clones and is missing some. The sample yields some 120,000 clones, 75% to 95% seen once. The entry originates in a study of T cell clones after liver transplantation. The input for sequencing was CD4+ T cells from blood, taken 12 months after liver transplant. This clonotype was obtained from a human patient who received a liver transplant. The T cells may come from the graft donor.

The CDR3 region is CASSPLAGGVEQYF. As DNA, the CDR3 is TGTGCCAGCTCACCCCTGGCGGGAGGGGTGGAGCAGTACTTC. This chain joins TRBV18 and TRBJ2-7, with 9 positions matching TRBD2. The V and J ends lost 3 bases and 7 bases, in that order; junction bases with no gene match: 7. The germline V gene has CDR1 KGHSH and CDR2 LQKENI. The length of the CDR3 is 14 residues.